This T cell receptor beta chain stems from a study of beta chain features in type 1 diabetes. Study-level points and caveats: Patients showed naive, central memory and Treg TCRB repertoires that appeared more similar than those of healthy donors. For Type 1 diabetes patients, all four CD4+ subsets carried TCRB CDR3s that were moderately but significantly shorter.

Germline loops: CDR1 KGHSH, CDR2 LQKENI. The ends lost 3 bases at V and 1 base at J; junction bases unmatched: 8. There are 16 residues in the CDR3. Every donor provided one heparinised blood draw, which averaged about 110 mL. Sort purity for all populations was recorded as exceeding 98%. cDNA synthesis used the whole RNA isolate, giving expressed TCRB sequences. Generated by immunoSEQ multiplex PCR, the TCRdb table keeps only in-frame clones and is missing some. The repertoire has roughly 12,000 clones, 45% to 50% of them found once; the top ten carry around 0.97%. In its sample, this clone was seen a few times. The antigen is undetermined.

The sample comprised stem cell memory CD4+ T cells from blood. The source of this sequence is a man between 18 and 35 years old in good health. V gene TRBV18 combines with J gene TRBJ1-1; 7 nucleotides align to TRBD1. As DNA, the CDR3 is TGTGCCAGCTCACCCTCGGCAGGGGGAGCGAACACTGAAGCTTTCTTT. Amino acid sequence: CASSPSAGGANTEAFF. Variable domain in full (rest from reference TRBV18 and TRBJ1-1): NAGVMQNPRHLVRRRGQEARLRCSPMKGHSHVYWYRQLPEEGLKFMVYLQKENIIDESGMPKERFSAEFPKEGPSILRIQQVVRGDSAAYFCASSPSAGGANTEAFFGQGTRLTVV.